This TCR beta chain was recorded in a study of monozygotic twins with inflammatory bowel disease. For each CDR3 protein, TCRdb gives one entry from its re-call of the 5' RACE reads, without DNA. Its clone listing holds 150,000 to 200,000 distinct CDR3 sequences. This CDR3 has 12 amino acids. CDR1 MNHEY and CDR2 SVGAGI come from the germline V gene. The chain is built from TRBV6-5 and TRBJ2-3. This sequence was found in a human donor with ulcerative colitis or Crohn's disease, or a healthy co-twin of an affected twin (not recorded which). The sample was blood. CDR3 protein: CASSEGSDTQYF.